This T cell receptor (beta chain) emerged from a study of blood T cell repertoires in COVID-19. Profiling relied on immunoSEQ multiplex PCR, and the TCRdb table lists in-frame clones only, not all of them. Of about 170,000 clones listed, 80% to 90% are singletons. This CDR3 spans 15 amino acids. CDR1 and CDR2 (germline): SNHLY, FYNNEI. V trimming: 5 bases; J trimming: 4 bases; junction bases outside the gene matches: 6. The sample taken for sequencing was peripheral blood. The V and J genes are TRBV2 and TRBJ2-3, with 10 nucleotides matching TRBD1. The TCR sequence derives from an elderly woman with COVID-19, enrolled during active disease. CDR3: CASSIDRGRSDTQYF. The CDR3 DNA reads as TGTGCCAGCAGTATAGACAGGGGGCGGTCAGATACGCAGTATTTT.